Described below is a single T cell receptor (beta chain) sequence and its context. Antigen unknown. Germline V gene sequence: CDR1 SEHNR, CDR2 FQNEAQ (reference sequence). Trimming removed 7 bases at V and 0 bases at J, with 12 bases between. This CDR3 is 14 amino acids long. Produced via immunoSEQ multiplex PCR; TCRdb's table is partial and in-frame only. This table holds 130,000 or so clones, roughly nine tenths found once. The data were taken from a study of cytomegalovirus exposure and HLA in healthy donors. Broader study findings: Most TCR sequences were rare, but some public TCRs occurred in many donors. The study labeled around 160 TCR beta chains cytomegalovirus-associated. Reports credit the classifier with highly specific, highly sensitive diagnosis of cytomegalovirus status.

The sequence derives from a woman aged 18 to 35 in good health and CMV-seronegative. Material: PBMCs. The V call is TRBV7-9, the J call TRBJ1-1; D is uncertain. CDR3 DNA: TGTGCCAGCACCCAACTCAAGATGAACACTGAAGCTTTCTTT. This translates into CASTQLKMNTEAFF.